Each of the 6 T cell receptor beta chains below was sequenced from the same sample in a study of human T cells and chemical hapten exposure. MiXCR, run by TCRdb on the RACE reads, gives a single entry per CDR3 protein. The data contain 250,000 or so distinct CDR3 sequences, around 7.7% of them singletons. Regarding time point: pre-sensitization, week 0. This sample's treatment: therapeutic diphenylcyclopropenone sensitization with weekly scalp DPC. Material: whole blood, obtained in connection with sensitization to the hapten diphenylcyclopropenone (DPC). Every receptor here comes from a man younger than 30 with alopecia areata. Some clones in this sample may be carry-over from other donors' samples.

This clonotype was seen a few times. CDR3 bases: TGTGCCAGCAGCTCCCCGGGGGATGATGAGCAGTTCTTC. It is translated as CASSSPGDDEQFF. This chain uses TRBV11-3 with TRBJ2-1; a possible D gene is TRBD2 (6 bases). The CDR3 length is 13 residues. Germline assignment: CDR1 SGHNT and CDR2 YENEEA. Between the trimmed V and J ends, which lost 4 bases and 8 bases, there was a span of 12 bases.

This sequence joins TRBV20-1 and TRBJ1-6; 9 nucleotides match TRBD1. This CDR3 has 15 residues. V lost 3 bases to trimming and J lost 6 bases; unmatched junction nucleotides: 6. In germline, CDR1 is DFQATT, CDR2 SNEGSKA (reference sequence). For the CDR3, the DNA is TGCAGTGCTAGTGCCCGGGACAGGGTTAATTCACCCCTCCACTTT. This translates into CSASARDRVNSPLHF.

The chain carries TRBV28 and TRBJ1-1, with TRBD1 identical over 8 bases. J gave up 1 base and V 8 bases, and 6 bases lay outside the gene matches. The CDR3 is made up of 14 amino acids. The germline CDR1 and CDR2 sequences are MDHEN and SYDVKM. The chain's CDR3 is CASCRGLRNTEAFF. The CDR3, as DNA: TGTGCCAGCTGCAGGGGGCTCAGGAACACTGAAGCTTTCTTT.

This clonotype was detected ten times or more. The genes are TRBV11-2 and TRBJ2-3, with D possibly matching TRBD2 (7 bases). Trimming left V 2 bases short and J 6 bases short, with 12 bases between. The CDR3 is 14 amino acids. Per germline, CDR1 SGHAT and CDR2 FQNNGV. The CDR3 DNA is TGTGCCAGCAGCTTACGGGGGGCCGGGGATACGCAGTATTTT. Its translation: CASSLRGAGDTQYF.

J is TRBJ2-5 and V is TRBV18; no clear D gene. Trimming pared 5 bases from V and 1 base from J, leaving 14 bases between. Germline V gene lookup returns CDR1 KGHSH and CDR2 LQKENI. This CDR3 comprises 15 residues. In DNA, the CDR3 is TGTGCCAGCTCATCTTCAACTGGCTTCCAAGAGACCCAGTACTTC. Translated, it gives CASSSSTGFQETQYF.

This clonotype occurred a few times. The chain carries TRBV11-2 and TRBJ2-3, with D unclear. The CDR3 is 15 residues long. Germline CDR1 is SGHAT and CDR2 is FQNNGV. Trimming pared 5 bases from V and 1 base from J, leaving 13 bases between. CDR3 bases: TGTGCCAGCAGCCCCCGGGTAGGTGGCACAGATACGCAGTATTTT. Its protein is CASSPRVGGTDTQYF.